This T cell receptor delta chain was retrieved from a study of Vδ1+ human thymocytes. The template was reverse-transcribed extracted RNA. Pooled V-gene forward primers with one constant-region reverse primer generated the CDR3 amplicons by multiplex PCR. TCRdb re-identified clones in the multiplex PCR reads via CATT. The sample lists under 85,000 delta-chain clones, roughly a third occurring once. From germline, CDR1 is TSWWSYY and CDR2 QGS. This CDR3 contains 18 residues. Deletions cut 2 bases from V and 4 bases from J, with 23 bases between. Study-level results: Highly polyclonal TRG and TRD repertoires with Gaussian CDR3 length distributions appeared in thymus. Despite high sort purity, about 19% of thymic T cell receptor delta sequences were Vdelta2.

Details on this clone: What it binds is unknown.

Source material: Vdelta1+ gamma-delta thymocytes from the thymus. Sample subset: FACS-sorted CD3+ TCRalphabeta- TCRVdelta1+ TCRVdelta2- thymocytes. The V call is TRDV1, the J call TRDJ1; D may be TRDD2 (5 bases). The source of this sequence is a boy younger than two who had congenital heart surgery. CDR3 DNA: TGTGCTCTTGGGGAAACCACGTGCCCTACGCATCAGATCGATAAACTCATCTTT. Translated, it gives CALGETTCPTHQIDKLIF.